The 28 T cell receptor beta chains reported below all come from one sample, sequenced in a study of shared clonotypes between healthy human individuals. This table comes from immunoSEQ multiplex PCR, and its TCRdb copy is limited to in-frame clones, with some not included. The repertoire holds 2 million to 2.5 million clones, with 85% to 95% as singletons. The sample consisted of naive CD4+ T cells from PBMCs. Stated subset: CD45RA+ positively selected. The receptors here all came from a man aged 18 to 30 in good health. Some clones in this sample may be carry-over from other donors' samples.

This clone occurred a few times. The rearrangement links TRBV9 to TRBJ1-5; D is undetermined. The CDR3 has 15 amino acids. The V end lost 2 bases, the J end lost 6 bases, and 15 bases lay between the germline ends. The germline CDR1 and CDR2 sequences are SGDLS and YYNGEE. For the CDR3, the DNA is TGTGCCAGCAGCGTCGCGGGGATGATCGGTCAGCCCCAGCATTTT. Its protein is CASSVAGMIGQPQHF.

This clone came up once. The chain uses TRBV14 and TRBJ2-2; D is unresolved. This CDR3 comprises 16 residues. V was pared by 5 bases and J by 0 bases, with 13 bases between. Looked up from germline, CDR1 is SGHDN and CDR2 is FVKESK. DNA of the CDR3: TGTGCCAGCAGCTCTACTCAGTGGGCGAACACCGGGGAGCTGTTTTTT. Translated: CASSSTQWANTGELFF.

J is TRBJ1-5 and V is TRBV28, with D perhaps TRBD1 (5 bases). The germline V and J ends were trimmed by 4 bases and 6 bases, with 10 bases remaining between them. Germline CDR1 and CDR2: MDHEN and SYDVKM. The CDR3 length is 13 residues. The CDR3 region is CASSWGGGQPQHF. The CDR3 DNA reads TGTGCCAGCAGTTGGGGGGGAGGTCAGCCCCAGCATTTT.

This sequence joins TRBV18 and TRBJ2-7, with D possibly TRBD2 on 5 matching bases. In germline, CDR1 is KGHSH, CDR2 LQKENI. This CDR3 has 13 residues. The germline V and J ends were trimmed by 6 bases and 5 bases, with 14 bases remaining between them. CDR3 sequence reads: CASSPVGRNEQYF. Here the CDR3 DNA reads TGTGCCAGCTCGCCGGTGGGGAGAAACGAGCAGTACTTC.

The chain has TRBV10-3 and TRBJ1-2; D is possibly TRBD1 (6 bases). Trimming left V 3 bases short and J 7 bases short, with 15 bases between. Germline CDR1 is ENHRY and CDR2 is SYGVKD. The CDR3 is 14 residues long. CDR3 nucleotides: TGTGCCATCAGTGATTTAGACAGGATTCCTGGCTACACCTTC. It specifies CAISDLDRIPGYTF.

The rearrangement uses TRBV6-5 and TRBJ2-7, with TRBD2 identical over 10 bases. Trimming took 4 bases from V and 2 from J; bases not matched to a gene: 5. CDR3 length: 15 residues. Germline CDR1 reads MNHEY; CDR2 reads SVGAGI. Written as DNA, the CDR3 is TGTGCCAGCAGTTCCCTTGGACTAGCGGCCTACGAGCAGTACTTC. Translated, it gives CASSSLGLAAYEQYF.

CDR3 residues: CASRLEKNTGELFF. The CDR3 DNA reads TGTGCCAGCCGGCTAGAAAAGAACACCGGGGAGCTGTTTTTT. This sequence joins TRBV7-2 and TRBJ2-2; the D is unclear. V dropped 8 bases and J dropped 1 base, with 11 bases sitting between them. CDR3 length: 14 amino acids. Germline CDR1 SGHTA, CDR2 FQGNSA.

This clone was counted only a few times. This chain's CDR3 is CASRYVRNTEAFF. The CDR3 DNA is TGTGCCAGCAGATACGTAAGGAACACTGAAGCTTTCTTT. V gene TRBV7-9 combines with J gene TRBJ1-1; no reliable D call. The CDR3 is 13 residues long. Trimming removed 6 bases from V and 1 base from J, with 9 bases in between. Per germline, CDR1 SEHNR and CDR2 FQNEAQ (reference sequence). The full variable domain, with the rest looked up from reference TRBV7-9 and TRBJ1-1, is DTGVSQNPRHKITKRGQNVTFRCDPISEHNRLYWYRQTLGQGPEFLTYFQNEAQLEKSRLLSDRFSAERPKGSFSTLEIQRTEQGDSAMYLCASRYVRNTEAFFGQGTRLTVV.

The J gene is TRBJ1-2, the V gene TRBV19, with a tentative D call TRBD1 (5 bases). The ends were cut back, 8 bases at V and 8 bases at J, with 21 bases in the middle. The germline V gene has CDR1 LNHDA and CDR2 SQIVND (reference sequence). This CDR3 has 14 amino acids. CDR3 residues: CASAMDAPGRGYTF. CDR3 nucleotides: TGTGCCAGTGCGATGGATGCGCCGGGGCGAGGCTACACCTTC.

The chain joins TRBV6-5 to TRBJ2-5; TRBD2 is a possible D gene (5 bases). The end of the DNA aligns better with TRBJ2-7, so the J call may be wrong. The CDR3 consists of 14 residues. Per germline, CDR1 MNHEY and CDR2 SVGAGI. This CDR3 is CASSYSGNSYEQYF. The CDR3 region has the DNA TGTGCCAGCAGTTACAGCGGTAACTCCTACGAGCAGTACTTC.

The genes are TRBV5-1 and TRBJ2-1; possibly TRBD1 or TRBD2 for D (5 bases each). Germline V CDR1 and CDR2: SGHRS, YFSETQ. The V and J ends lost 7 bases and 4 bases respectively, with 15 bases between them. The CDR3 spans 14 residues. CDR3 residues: CASGQGPGYNEQFF. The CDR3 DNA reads TGCGCCAGCGGCCAGGGACCCGGGTACAATGAGCAGTTCTTC.

The DNA for the CDR3 is TGTGCCAGCAGGTCGTGGGCGATGGGGGTTGAGCAGTTCTTC. Translation: CASRSWAMGVEQFF. The chain joins TRBV27 to TRBJ2-1, with D perhaps assigned TRBD1 or TRBD2 (5 bases each). The CDR3 runs to 14 residues. The germline CDR1 and CDR2 sequences are MNHEY and SMNVEV (reference sequence). V lost 6 bases to trimming and J lost 9 bases, with 18 bases between them.

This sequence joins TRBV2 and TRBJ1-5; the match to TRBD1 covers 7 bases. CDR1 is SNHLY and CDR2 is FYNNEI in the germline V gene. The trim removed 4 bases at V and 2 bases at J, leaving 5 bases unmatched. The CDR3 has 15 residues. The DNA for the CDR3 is TGTGCCAGCAGTGCCGGACAGGTGGGCAATCAGCCCCAGCATTTT. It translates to CASSAGQVGNQPQHF.

CDR3 protein: CASSAGTGRWYEQYF. CDR3 nucleotide sequence: TGTGCCAGCAGCGCCGGGACAGGGAGATGGTACGAGCAGTACTTC. The chain joins TRBV6-1 to TRBJ2-7; 9 nucleotides agree with TRBD1. Per the germline V gene, CDR1 is MNHNS and CDR2 is SASEGT. J was trimmed by 4 bases and V by 6 bases; bases with no gene match: 10. This CDR3 is 15 amino acids long.

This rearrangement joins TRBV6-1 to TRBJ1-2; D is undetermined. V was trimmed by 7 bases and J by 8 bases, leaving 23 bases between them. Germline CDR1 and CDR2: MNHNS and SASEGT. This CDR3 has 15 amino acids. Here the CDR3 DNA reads TGTGCCAGCAAAGATGCCTGGGTAGGTCCTGGAGGCTACACCTTC. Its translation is CASKDAWVGPGGYTF.

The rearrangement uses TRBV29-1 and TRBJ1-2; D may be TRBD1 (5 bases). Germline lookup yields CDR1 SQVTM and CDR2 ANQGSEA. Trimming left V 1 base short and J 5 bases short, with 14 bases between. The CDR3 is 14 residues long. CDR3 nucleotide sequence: TGCAGCGTTGAAGGCGAGAGGGGAGGGTATGGCTACACCTTC. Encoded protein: CSVEGERGGYGYTF.

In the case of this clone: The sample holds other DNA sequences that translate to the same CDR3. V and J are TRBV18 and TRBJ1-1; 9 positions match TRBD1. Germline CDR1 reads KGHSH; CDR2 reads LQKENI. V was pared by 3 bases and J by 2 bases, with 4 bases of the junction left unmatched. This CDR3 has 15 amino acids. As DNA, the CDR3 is TGTGCCAGCTCACCGCTAACAGGGGGCAACACTGAAGCTTTCTTT. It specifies CASSPLTGGNTEAFF.

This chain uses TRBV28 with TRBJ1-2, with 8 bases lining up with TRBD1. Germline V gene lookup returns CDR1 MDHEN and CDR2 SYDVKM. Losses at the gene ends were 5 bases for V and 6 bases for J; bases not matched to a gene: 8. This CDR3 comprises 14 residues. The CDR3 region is CASSTGGDRDGYTF. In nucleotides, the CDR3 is TGTGCCAGCAGTACAGGGGGGGATAGGGATGGCTACACCTTC.

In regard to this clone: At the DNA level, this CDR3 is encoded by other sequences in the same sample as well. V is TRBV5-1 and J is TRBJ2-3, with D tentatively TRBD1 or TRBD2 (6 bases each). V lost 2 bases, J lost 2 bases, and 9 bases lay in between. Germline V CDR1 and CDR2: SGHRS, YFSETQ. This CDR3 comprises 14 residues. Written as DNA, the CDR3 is TGCGCCAGCAGCTTCGGGGGCTCCACAGATACGCAGTATTTT. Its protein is CASSFGGSTDTQYF.

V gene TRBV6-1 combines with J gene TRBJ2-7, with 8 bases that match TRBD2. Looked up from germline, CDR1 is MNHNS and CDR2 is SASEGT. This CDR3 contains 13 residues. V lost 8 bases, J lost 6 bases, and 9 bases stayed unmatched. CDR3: CASGGGRTLEQYF. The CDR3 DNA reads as TGTGCCAGCGGGGGCGGGAGGACTCTCGAGCAGTACTTC.

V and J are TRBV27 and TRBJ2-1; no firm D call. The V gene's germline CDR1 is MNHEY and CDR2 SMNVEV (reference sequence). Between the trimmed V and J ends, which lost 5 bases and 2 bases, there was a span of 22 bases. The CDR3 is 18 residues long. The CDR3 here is CASSPPGGRPGPYNEQFF. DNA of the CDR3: TGTGCCAGCAGTCCGCCGGGCGGACGCCCCGGCCCCTACAATGAGCAGTTCTTC.

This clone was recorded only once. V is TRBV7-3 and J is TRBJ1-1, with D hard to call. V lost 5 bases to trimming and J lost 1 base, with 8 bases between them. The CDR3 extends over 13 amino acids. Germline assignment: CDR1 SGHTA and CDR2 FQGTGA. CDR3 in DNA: TGTGCCAGCAGCATAAACGCGAACACTGAAGCTTTCTTT. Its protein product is CASSINANTEAFF.

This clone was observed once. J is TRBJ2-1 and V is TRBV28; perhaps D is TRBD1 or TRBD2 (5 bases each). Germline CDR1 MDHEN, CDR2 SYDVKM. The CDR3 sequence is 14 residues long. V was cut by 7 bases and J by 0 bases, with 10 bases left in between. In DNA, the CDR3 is TGTGCCAGCATCCCAGGGACCTCCTACAATGAGCAGTTCTTC. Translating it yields CASIPGTSYNEQFF. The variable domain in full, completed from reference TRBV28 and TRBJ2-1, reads DVKVTQSSRYLVKRTGEKVFLECVQDMDHENMFWYRQDPGLGLRLIYFSYDVKMKEKGDIPEGYSVSREKKERFSLILESASTNQTSMYLCASIPGTSYNEQFFGPGTRLTVL.

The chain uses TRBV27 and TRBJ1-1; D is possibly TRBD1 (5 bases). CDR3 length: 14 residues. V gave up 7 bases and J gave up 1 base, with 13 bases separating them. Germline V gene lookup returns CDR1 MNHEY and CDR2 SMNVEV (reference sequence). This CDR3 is CASTPGGTNTEAFF. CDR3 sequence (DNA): TGTGCCAGCACCCCGGGGGGGACGAACACTGAAGCTTTCTTT.

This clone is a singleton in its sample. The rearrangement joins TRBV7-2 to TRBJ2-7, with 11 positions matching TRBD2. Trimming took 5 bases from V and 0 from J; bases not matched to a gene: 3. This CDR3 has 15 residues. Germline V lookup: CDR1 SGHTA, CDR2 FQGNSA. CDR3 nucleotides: TGTGCCAGCAGCAAAACTAGCGGGAGCTCCTACGAGCAGTACTTC. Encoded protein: CASSKTSGSSYEQYF.

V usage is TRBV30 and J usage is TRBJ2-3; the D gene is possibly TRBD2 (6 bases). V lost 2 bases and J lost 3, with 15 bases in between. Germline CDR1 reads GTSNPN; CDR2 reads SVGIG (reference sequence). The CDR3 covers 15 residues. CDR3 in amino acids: CAWSPAGRTTDTQYF. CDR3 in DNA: TGTGCCTGGAGTCCTGCGGGACGCACAACAGATACGCAGTATTTT.

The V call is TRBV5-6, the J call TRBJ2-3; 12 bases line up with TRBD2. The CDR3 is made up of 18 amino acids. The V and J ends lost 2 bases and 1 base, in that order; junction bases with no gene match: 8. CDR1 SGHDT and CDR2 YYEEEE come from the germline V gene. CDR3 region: CASSFSLAGGFGTDTQYF. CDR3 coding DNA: TGTGCCAGCAGCTTTAGCCTAGCGGGAGGGTTTGGCACAGATACGCAGTATTTT.

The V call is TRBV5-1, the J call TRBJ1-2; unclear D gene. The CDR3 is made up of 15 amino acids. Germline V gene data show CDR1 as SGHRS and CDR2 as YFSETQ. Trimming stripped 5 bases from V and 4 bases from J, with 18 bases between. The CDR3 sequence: CASSYSNKLGYGYTF. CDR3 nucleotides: TGCGCCAGCAGTTACTCAAATAAACTGGGCTATGGCTACACCTTC.